This is a list of T cell receptor beta chains from one sample in a study of control samples from healthy donors and cancer patients. Here immunoSEQ multiplex PCR was the method, and the copy in TCRdb shows in-frame clones only, minus some. This table holds some 140,000 clones, 80% to 95% found once. The source material was blood. The receptors come from a man between 25 and 39 years old in good health. Both conserved end residues are part of each CDR3. The order of the fields is V gene, J gene, D gene, clone size, CDR3 DNA, CDR3 protein. The D gene is left open where the match is weak. Where a row states a size, it is once, few, many or the class of an expanded clone; other rows omit it.

>TRBV29-1|TRBJ2-3|NA|NA
TGCAGCCTTCTTGTAAGCCGCACAGATACGCAGTATTTT
CSLLVSRTDTQYF
>TRBV28|TRBJ1-2|NA|NA
TGTGCCAGCAGTTTCCTTCTGGGAGGAAACTATGGCTACACCTTC
CASSFLLGGNYGYTF
>TRBV27|TRBJ2-3|NA|NA
TGTGCCAGCAGCAACACAGATACGCAGTATTTT
CASSNTDTQYF
>TRBV9|TRBJ2-1|NA|NA
TGTGCCAGCAGCGCCCAGGGGTTCTCCTACAATGAGCAGTTCTTC
CASSAQGFSYNEQFF
>TRBV9|TRBJ2-2|TRBD1|NA
TGTGCCAGCAGCGTAGTAACAGGGGGCACCGGGGAGCTGTTTTTT
CASSVVTGGTGELFF
>TRBV29-1|TRBJ1-1|NA|NA
TGCAGCGTGGGTACGAGTTGGGGATCGAACACTGAAGCTTTCTTT
CSVGTSWGSNTEAFF
>TRBV28|TRBJ2-7|TRBD2|NA
TGTGCCAGCAGTTTATGGGGACTAGCGGGAGGGTCCTCCTACGAGCAGTACTTC
CASSLWGLAGGSSYEQYF
>TRBV5-6|TRBJ2-1|NA|NA
TGTGCCAGCAGCTTGGTCTATAGCAGGAACTACAATGAGCAGTTCTTC
CASSLVYSRNYNEQFF
>TRBV19|TRBJ2-2|NA|NA
TGTGCCAGTAGTATACAAGGGAAGAGATTCAACACCGGGGAGCTGTTTTTT
CASSIQGKRFNTGELFF
>TRBV21-1|TRBJ2-7|NA|NA
TGTGCCAGCAGCAAAACTCCAACAGGGGTCTACGAGCAGTACTTC
CASSKTPTGVYEQYF
>TRBV18|TRBJ1-1|NA|NA
TGTGCCAGCTCAATCAACAGGGATTTGATCGCTGAAGCTTTCTTT
CASSINRDLIAEAFF
>TRBV28|TRBJ1-1|NA|NA
TGTGCCAGCAGTTACGCAGGGGAGGCGACTGAAGCTTTCTTT
CASSYAGEATEAFF
>TRBV27|TRBJ2-1|NA|NA
TGTGCCAGCAGTTTTGGGGGAGTCCCCTACAATGAGCAGTTCTTC
CASSFGGVPYNEQFF
>TRBV28|TRBJ2-3|NA|NA
TGTGCCAGCACCCCGCGGGGTGCAGATACGCAGTATTTT
CASTPRGADTQYF
>TRBV29-1|TRBJ1-4|TRBD1|once
TGCAGCGTTGAAACCAGGGGGCTGGATGAAAAACTGTTTTTT
CSVETRGLDEKLFF
>TRBV7-6|TRBJ1-1|NA|NA
TGTGCCAGCAGCTTAGAGGGGGGGACTGAAGCTTTCTTT
CASSLEGGTEAFF
>TRBV19|TRBJ1-4|TRBD1|NA
TGTGCCAGTAGTCTGGGACAGGGGGGGAGTGAAAAACTGTTTTTT
CASSLGQGGSEKLFF
>TRBV11-2|TRBJ2-2|TRBD2|NA
TGTGCCAGCAGCCCACTAGCGGGAAAAAACACCGGGGAGCTGTTTTTT
CASSPLAGKNTGELFF
>TRBV3-1/TRBV3-2|TRBJ2-1|TRBD2|NA
TGTGCCAGCAGCCGGCCCAGGACTAGCGGGAGTGATGAGCAGTTCTTC
CASSRPRTSGSDEQFF
>TRBV4-1|TRBJ1-1|NA|NA
TGCGCCAGCAGCCAGGACAGAGTAGGGTCTGAAGCTTTCTTT
CASSQDRVGSEAFF
>TRBV30|TRBJ2-7|NA|NA
TGTGCCTGGAGAAAGGACATCTACGAGCAGTACTTC
CAWRKDIYEQYF
>TRBV2|TRBJ2-2|TRBD2|once
TGTGCCAGCAGTGAGGGGGGACTAGCGGGAGGCGGGAACACCGGGGAGCTGTTTTTT
CASSEGGLAGGGNTGELFF
>TRBV28|TRBJ1-5|NA|NA
TGTGCCAGCAGTCCTGGGGGGGGCAATCAGCCCCAGCATTTT
CASSPGGGNQPQHF
>TRBV6-2/TRBV6-3|TRBJ2-5|TRBD2|NA
TGTGCCAGCAGCCCAGCCGGGACTAGCGGAAACCAAGAGACCCAGTACTTC
CASSPAGTSGNQETQYF
>TRBV19|TRBJ1-4|NA|once
TGTGCCAGTAGTATAGACGAGGGGCTTATAGAAAAACTGTTTTTT
CASSIDEGLIEKLFF
>TRBV25-1|TRBJ2-2|TRBD2|NA
TGTGCCAGCAGTGAATCCCCTCTAGCGGGAGGTCTCGCCGGGGAGCTGTTTTTT
CASSESPLAGGLAGELFF
>TRBV6-5|TRBJ1-2|NA|NA
TGTGCCAGCAGTTACTCATCAGGGTTGGATGGCTACACCTTC
CASSYSSGLDGYTF
>TRBV27|TRBJ2-3|TRBD2|NA
TGTGCCAGCTCTAGAGGGCTAGCGGGTCTGGGTACAGATACGCAGTATTTT
CASSRGLAGLGTDTQYF
>TRBV5-4|TRBJ2-2|NA|NA
TGTGCCAGCAGCTTGGCGGGCGGCCGAACTAACACCGGGGAGCTGTTTTTT
CASSLAGGRTNTGELFF
>TRBV5-1|TRBJ1-4|NA|once
TGCGCCAGCAGCTTGGAGGGGGTACCTAATGAAAAACTGTTTTTT
CASSLEGVPNEKLFF
>TRBV5-4|TRBJ1-2|NA|NA
TGTGCCAGCAGCTTGGAATGGAGTGGCTACACCTTC
CASSLEWSGYTF
>TRBV11-3|TRBJ2-3|NA|NA
TGTGCCAGCAGCCAAGTTGGACCTAGCACAGATACGCAGTATTTT
CASSQVGPSTDTQYF